The 5 T cell receptor beta chains below were found in one sample sequenced in a study of cytomegalovirus exposure and HLA in healthy donors. Measured with immunoSEQ multiplex PCR; TCRdb has only the in-frame clones, and not every one. This table holds roughly 330,000 clones, roughly 87% found once. Sequences were obtained from PBMCs. All receptors come from a woman younger than 45 in good health and CMV-seropositive.

V is TRBV7-9 and J is TRBJ1-1; the match to TRBD1 covers 10 bases. In germline, CDR1 is SEHNR, CDR2 FQNEAQ (reference sequence). The junction had 6 bases not matched to a gene; V was cut back by 5 bases and J by 3 bases. This CDR3 has 15 amino acids. The CDR3 region is CASSRGTGVDTEAFF. In DNA, the CDR3 is TGTGCCAGCAGCCGCGGGACAGGGGTGGACACTGAAGCTTTCTTT.

V usage is TRBV6-5 and J usage is TRBJ2-1; D gene ambiguous. This CDR3 has 13 amino acids. Germline V gene sequence: CDR1 MNHEY, CDR2 SVGAGI. V lost 6 bases and J 12 bases, leaving 18 bases between the germline ends. CDR3 sequence: CASSQFLGSGQFF. The DNA for the CDR3 is TGTGCCAGCAGCCAGTTTCTCGGGTCGGGGCAGTTCTTC.

The chain joins TRBV2 to TRBJ2-2; 9 bases align to TRBD1. Germline CDR1 is SNHLY and CDR2 is FYNNEI. Trimming at V came to 11 bases and at J to 3 bases, leaving 10 bases not matched to a gene. The CDR3 consists of 15 residues. The CDR3 nucleotides are TGTGCCCAAACGAGGTGGACAGGGGACACCGGGGAGCTGTTTTTT. It encodes CAQTRWTGDTGELFF.

The chain recombines TRBV7-9 with TRBJ2-2; 8 positions agree with TRBD2. Looked up from germline, CDR1 is SEHNR and CDR2 is FQNEAQ (reference sequence). The V gene end was trimmed by 5 bases and the J gene end by 6 bases; junction bases not matched to a gene: 5. The CDR3 loop spans 14 amino acids. The CDR3: CASSQSGGPGELFF. The CDR3 DNA sequence: TGTGCCAGCAGCCAAAGCGGGGGTCCCGGGGAGCTGTTTTTT. The full variable domain, completed using reference TRBV7-9 and TRBJ2-2, is DTGVSQNPRHKITKRGQNVTFRCDPISEHNRLYWYRQTLGQGPEFLTYFQNEAQLEKSRLLSDRFSAERPKGSFSTLEIQRTEQGDSAMYLCASSQSGGPGELFFGEGSRLTVL.

This sequence joins TRBV29-1 and TRBJ2-2; TRBD2 agrees at 9 bases. The J segment lost 8 bases and the V segment lost 5 bases, leaving 3 bases of the junction unmatched. The CDR3 totals 12 residues. Germline-derived CDR1 and CDR2 are SQVTM and ANQGSEA. This CDR3 is CSVNSGRGELFF. The CDR3 DNA reads as TGCAGCGTTAACAGCGGGAGGGGGGAGCTGTTTTTT.